This T cell receptor (beta chain) was captured by sequencing in a study of cytomegalovirus exposure and HLA in healthy donors. Study in general: The use of the same platform for the 100 to 150 validation repertoires and the 650 to 850 first-cohort repertoires was reported by a later analysis. Study-level results: Most TCR sequences showed up rarely, but some public TCRs showed up in many donors. Reported performance of the classifier showed diagnosis of cytomegalovirus status with high specificity and sensitivity. The study labeled 150 or so TCR beta chains cytomegalovirus-associated.

A note on this clone: Antigen unknown.

Method: immunoSEQ multiplex PCR; TCRdb's copy keeps in-frame clones and lacks some. This sample carries 200,000 or so clones, 85% to 90% of them seen once, and the ten largest clones take about 3%. What was sequenced was PBMCs. The clonotype comes from a woman between 18 and 30 years old in good health and CMV-seronegative.

This CDR3 reads CSVWRSSYNEQFF. The CDR3 DNA follows: TGCAGCGTCTGGAGGAGCTCCTACAATGAGCAGTTCTTC. This rearrangement joins TRBV29-1 to TRBJ2-1; possible D gene TRBD2, 5 bases. The CDR3 contains 13 residues. Germline V lookup: CDR1 SQVTM, CDR2 ANQGSEA. Deletions cut 6 bases from V and 0 bases from J, with 9 bases between.